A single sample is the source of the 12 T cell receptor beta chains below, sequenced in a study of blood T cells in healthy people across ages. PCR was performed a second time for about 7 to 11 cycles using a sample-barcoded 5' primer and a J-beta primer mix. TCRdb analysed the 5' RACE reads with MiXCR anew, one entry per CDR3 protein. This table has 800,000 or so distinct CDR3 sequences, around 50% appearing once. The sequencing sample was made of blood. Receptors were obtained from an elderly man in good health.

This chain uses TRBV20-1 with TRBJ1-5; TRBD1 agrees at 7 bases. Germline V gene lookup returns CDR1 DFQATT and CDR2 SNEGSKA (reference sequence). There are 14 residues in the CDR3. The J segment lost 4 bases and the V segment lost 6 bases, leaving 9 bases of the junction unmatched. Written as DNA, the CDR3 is TGCAGTGCCATACAGGGGATAGGTAATCAGCCCCAGCATTTT. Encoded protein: CSAIQGIGNQPQHF.

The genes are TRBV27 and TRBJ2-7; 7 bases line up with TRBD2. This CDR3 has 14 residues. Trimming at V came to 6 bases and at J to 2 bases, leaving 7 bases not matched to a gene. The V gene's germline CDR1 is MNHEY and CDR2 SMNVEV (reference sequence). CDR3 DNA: TGTGCCAGCAGAGCCGGGACTACCCCCTACGAGCAGTACTTC. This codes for CASRAGTTPYEQYF.

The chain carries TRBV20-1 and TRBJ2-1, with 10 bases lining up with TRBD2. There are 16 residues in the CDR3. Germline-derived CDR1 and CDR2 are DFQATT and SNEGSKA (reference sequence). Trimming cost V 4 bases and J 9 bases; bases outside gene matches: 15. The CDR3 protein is CSATWTSGVGYGEQFF. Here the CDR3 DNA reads TGCAGTGCTACTTGGACTAGCGGAGTAGGTTATGGTGAGCAGTTCTTC.

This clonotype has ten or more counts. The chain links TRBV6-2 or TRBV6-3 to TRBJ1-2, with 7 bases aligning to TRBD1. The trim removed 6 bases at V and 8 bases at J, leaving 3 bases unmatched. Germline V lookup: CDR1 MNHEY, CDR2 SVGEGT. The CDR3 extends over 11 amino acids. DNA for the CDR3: TGTGCCAGCAGACGACAGGGCGGCTACACCTTC. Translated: CASRRQGGYTF.

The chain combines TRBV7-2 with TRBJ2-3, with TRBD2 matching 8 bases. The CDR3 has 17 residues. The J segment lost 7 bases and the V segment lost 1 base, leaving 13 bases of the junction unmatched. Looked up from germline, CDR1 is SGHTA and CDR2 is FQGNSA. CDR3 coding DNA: TGTGCCAGCAGCTTAGTTACTAGCGGAGGGGGGGCGAATACGCAGTATTTT. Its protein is CASSLVTSGGGANTQYF. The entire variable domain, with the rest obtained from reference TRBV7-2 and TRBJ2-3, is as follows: GAGVSQSPSNKVTEKGKDVELRCDPISGHTALYWYRQSLGQGLEFLIYFQGNSAPDKSGLPSDRFSAERTGGSVSTLTIQRTQQEDSAVYLCASSLVTSGGGANTQYFGPGTRLTVL.

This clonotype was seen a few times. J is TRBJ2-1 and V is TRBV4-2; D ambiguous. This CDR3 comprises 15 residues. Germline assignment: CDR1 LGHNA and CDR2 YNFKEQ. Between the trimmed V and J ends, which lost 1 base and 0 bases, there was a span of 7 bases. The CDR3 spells CASSQGPGSYNEQFF. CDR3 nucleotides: TGTGCCAGCAGCCAAGGGCCCGGCTCCTACAATGAGCAGTTCTTC.

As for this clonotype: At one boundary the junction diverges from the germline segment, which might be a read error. The CDR3 DNA reads TGTGCCAGCAGTTTAGACGGGACTCACAATGAGCAGTTCTTC. It codes for CASSLDGTHNEQFF. The J gene is TRBJ2-1, the V gene TRBV11-3; D possibly corresponds to TRBD2 (6 bases). CDR1 is SGHNT and CDR2 is YENEEA in the germline V gene. The CDR3 has 14 amino acids.

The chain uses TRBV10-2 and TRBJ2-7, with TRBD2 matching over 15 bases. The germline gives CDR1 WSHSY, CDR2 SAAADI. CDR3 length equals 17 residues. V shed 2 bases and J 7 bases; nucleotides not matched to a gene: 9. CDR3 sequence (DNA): TGCGCCAGCAGTGAGAAGTATGGGACTAGCGGGGGGTTGGAGCAGTACTTC. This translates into CASSEKYGTSGGLEQYF.

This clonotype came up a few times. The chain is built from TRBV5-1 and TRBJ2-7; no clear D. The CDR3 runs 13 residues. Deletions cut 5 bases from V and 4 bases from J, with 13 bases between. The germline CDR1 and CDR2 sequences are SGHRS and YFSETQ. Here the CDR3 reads CASRGSTKYEQYF. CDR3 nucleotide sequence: TGCGCCAGCAGGGGGTCGACGAAATACGAGCAGTACTTC.

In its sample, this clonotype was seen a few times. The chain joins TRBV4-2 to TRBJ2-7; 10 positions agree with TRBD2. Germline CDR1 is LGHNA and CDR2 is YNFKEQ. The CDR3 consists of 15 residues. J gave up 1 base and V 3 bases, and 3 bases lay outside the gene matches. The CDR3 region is CASSHELAGSYEQYF. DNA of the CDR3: TGTGCCAGCAGCCATGAACTAGCGGGATCCTACGAGCAGTACTTC.

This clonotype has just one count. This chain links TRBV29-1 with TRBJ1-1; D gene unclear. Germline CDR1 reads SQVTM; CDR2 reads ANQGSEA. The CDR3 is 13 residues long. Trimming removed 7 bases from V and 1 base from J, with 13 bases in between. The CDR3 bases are TGCAGCGGTCGCGTGATGGCGAACACTGAAGCTTTCTTT. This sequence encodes CSGRVMANTEAFF. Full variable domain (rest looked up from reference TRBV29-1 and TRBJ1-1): SAVISQKPSRDICQRGTSLTIQCQVDSQVTMMFWYRQQPGQSLTLIATANQGSEATYESGFVIDKFPISRPNLTFSTLTVSNMSPEDSSIYLCSGRVMANTEAFFGQGTRLTVV.

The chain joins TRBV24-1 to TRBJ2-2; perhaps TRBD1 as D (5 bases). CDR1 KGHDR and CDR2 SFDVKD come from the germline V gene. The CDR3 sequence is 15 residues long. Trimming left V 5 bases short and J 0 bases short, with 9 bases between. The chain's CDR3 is CATSGTLPNTGELFF. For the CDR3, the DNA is TGTGCCACCAGTGGGACACTGCCGAACACCGGGGAGCTGTTTTTT.